The rows below give T cell receptor beta chains drawn from one sample of a study of beta chain features in type 1 diabetes. Repertoires were generated with immunoSEQ multiplex PCR, while TCRdb's copy carries only in-frame clones and drops some. This table holds roughly 730,000 clones, about an eighth found once. Sequenced material: naive CD4+ T cells from blood. The receptors were sampled from a man between 18 and 29 years old with type 1 diabetes. The CDR3 runs from the conserved cysteine through the conserved F or W. Fields, in order: V gene, clone size, J gene, D gene, CDR3 protein, CDR3 DNA. A D gene is named only where the DNA matches it firmly. Size is stated for part of the rows, as once, few or many counts, or as a class when the clone is expanded.

>TRBV9|few|TRBJ1-2|.
CASSVIGSRDIYGYTF
TGTGCCAGCAGCGTAATTGGGTCGCGGGACATCTATGGCTACACCTTC
>TRBV28|.|TRBJ1-5|.
CASSFGEQPQHF
TGTGCCAGCAGTTTTGGGGAACAGCCCCAGCATTTT
>TRBV30|few|TRBJ1-1|TRBD1
CAWSVGQGLEAFF
TGTGCCTGGAGTGTGGGACAGGGGCTAGAAGCTTTCTTT
>TRBV7-2|few|TRBJ2-1|.
CASSLQGGADGEQFF
TGTGCCAGCAGCTTACAGGGGGGCGCCGACGGTGAGCAGTTCTTC
>TRBV9|.|TRBJ2-3|.
CANRLGSPHFSTDTQYF
TGTGCCAACCGTTTGGGGTCCCCTCACTTTAGCACAGATACGCAGTATTTT
>TRBV29-1|few|TRBJ1-1|TRBD1
CSLRDRGNTEAFF
TGCAGCCTCCGGGACAGGGGGAACACTGAAGCTTTCTTT
>TRBV28|few|TRBJ2-7|TRBD1
CASSLIGTAYEQYF
TGTGCCAGCAGTTTAATAGGGACAGCCTACGAGCAGTACTTC
>TRBV5-1|.|TRBJ2-5|TRBD1
CASSSQGETQYF
TGCGCCAGCAGCTCACAGGGGGAGACCCAGTACTTC
>TRBV2|.|TRBJ2-1|TRBD2
CASSAGGDNEQFF
TGTGCCAGCAGTGCGGGGGGAGACAATGAGCAGTTCTTC
>TRBV5-1|.|TRBJ2-5|.
CASSLVNQNLETQYF
TGCGCCAGCAGCTTGGTTAATCAGAACCTGGAGACCCAGTACTTC
>TRBV9|few|TRBJ2-3|.
CASGGGTAHAQYF
TGTGCCAGCGGGGGGGGGACAGCCCACGCGCAGTATTTT
>TRBV19|.|TRBJ2-7|.
CASSMSGTYEQYF
TGTGCCAGTAGTATGTCCGGGACCTACGAGCAGTACTTC
>TRBV28|.|TRBJ1-1|.
CASTSSDGTEAFF
TGTGCCAGCACCTCCTCCGATGGAACTGAAGCTTTCTTT
>TRBV9|few|TRBJ1-5|.
CASSPDGQLYQPQHF
TGTGCCAGCAGCCCAGACGGACAGCTTTATCAGCCCCAGCATTTT
>TRBV5-1|.|TRBJ2-7|.
CASSLANGFSYEQYF
TGCGCCAGCAGCTTGGCCAACGGGTTCTCCTACGAGCAGTACTTC
>TRBV4-1|few|TRBJ1-5|.
CASSQGWVSSNQPQHF
TGCGCCAGCAGCCAAGGATGGGTCTCGAGCAATCAGCCCCAGCATTTT
>TRBV18|few|TRBJ2-1|TRBD1
CASSLDREQFF
TGTGCCAGCTCCCTGGACAGGGAGCAGTTCTTC
>TRBV28|.|TRBJ2-3|.
CASSLTGSTDTQYF
TGTGCCAGCAGTCTGACAGGTTCCACAGATACGCAGTATTTT
>TRBV7-2|few|TRBJ1-5|TRBD1
CASSSRTGDQPQHF
TGTGCCAGCTCCTCCCGGACAGGGGATCAGCCCCAGCATTTT
>TRBV4-1|few|TRBJ1-2|TRBD1
CASSQDRAGGDYGYTF
TGCGCCAGCAGCCAAGATAGGGCAGGGGGCGACTATGGCTACACCTTC
>TRBV10-3|.|TRBJ2-3|TRBD1
CAISDDRGTDTQYF
TGTGCCATCAGTGACGACAGGGGGACAGATACGCAGTATTTT
>TRBV6-4|.|TRBJ2-3|TRBD2
CASSPGLHTDTQYF
TGTGCCAGCAGTCCGGGACTACACACAGATACGCAGTATTTT
>TRBV18|.|TRBJ1-1|.
CASSPGSLGTEAFF
TGTGCCAGCTCGCCAGGAAGCCTGGGCACTGAAGCTTTCTTT
>TRBV6-5|few|TRBJ2-5|TRBD1
CASSQIQGQQETQYF
TGTGCCAGCAGCCAAATACAGGGACAGCAAGAGACCCAGTACTTC
>TRBV5-1|few|TRBJ1-1|.
CASSFNRDTTEAFF
TGCGCCAGCAGCTTCAACCGGGACACCACTGAAGCTTTCTTT
>TRBV5-1|few|TRBJ2-1|TRBD1
CAVRDRGDNEQFF
TGCGCCGTCCGGGACAGGGGAGACAATGAGCAGTTCTTC
>TRBV28|.|TRBJ1-2|TRBD1
CASSGQGRWGGYTF
TGTGCCAGCAGCGGACAGGGGAGATGGGGCGGCTACACCTTC
>TRBV11-2|.|TRBJ2-3|.
CASSLVTSTDTQYF
TGTGCCAGCAGCTTAGTCACTAGCACAGATACGCAGTATTTT
>TRBV30|few|TRBJ1-2|.
CAWSLTGTSNYGYTF
TGTGCCTGGAGTCTAACGGGGACATCGAACTATGGCTACACCTTC
>TRBV12-5|.|TRBJ2-5|.
CASGLVLRTPHQETQYF
TGTGCTAGTGGTTTGGTACTCAGGACCCCCCACCAAGAGACCCAGTACTTC
>TRBV27|few|TRBJ2-7|.
CASSLGQPHLYEQYF
TGTGCCAGCAGTTTGGGTCAACCCCACCTCTACGAGCAGTACTTC
>TRBV25-1|few|TRBJ1-2|TRBD1
CASSEFYQGGNYGYTF
TGTGCCAGCAGTGAATTCTACCAGGGGGGAAACTATGGCTACACCTTC
>TRBV9|.|TRBJ2-1|.
CASGGGRYNEQFF
TGTGCCAGCGGAGGGGGCAGATACAATGAGCAGTTCTTC
>TRBV15|few|TRBJ1-2|.
CATSRDDYGYTF
TGTGCCACCAGCAGGGATGACTATGGCTACACCTTC
>TRBV7-9|few|TRBJ2-1|TRBD2
CASSLLAGDYNEQFF
TGTGCCAGCAGCTTACTAGCGGGGGATTACAATGAGCAGTTCTTC
>TRBV5-1|.|TRBJ2-1|.
CASSLGSSFQEQFF
TGCGCCAGCAGCTTGGGATCGTCCTTTCAGGAGCAGTTCTTC
>TRBV6-1|.|TRBJ1-2|.
CASSDTNYGYTF
TGTGCCAGCAGTGACACGAACTATGGCTACACCTTC
>TRBV11-2|few|TRBJ2-7|.
CASSSGTTYEQYF
TGTGCCAGCAGCTCCGGGACAACTTACGAGCAGTACTTC
>TRBV10-3|.|TRBJ1-5|TRBD1
CAIRGTGGDQPQHF
TGTGCCATCAGGGGGACAGGGGGCGATCAGCCCCAGCATTTT
>TRBV29-1|few|TRBJ2-1|.
CSVEVLQGIEQFF
TGCAGCGTTGAAGTTCTACAGGGTATTGAGCAGTTCTTC
>TRBV2|.|TRBJ2-7|TRBD1
CASTPRDSGSYEQYF
TGTGCCAGCACCCCCCGGGACAGTGGATCCTACGAGCAGTACTTC
>TRBV14|few|TRBJ1-1|.
CASSHSNSRDTEAFF
TGTGCCAGCAGCCATTCCAACTCTCGGGACACTGAAGCTTTCTTT
>TRBV11-1|.|TRBJ1-6|.
CASSFQARDPYNSPLHF
TGTGCCAGCAGCTTCCAGGCAAGGGATCCCTATAATTCACCCCTCCACTTT
>TRBV19|.|TRBJ1-2|TRBD1
CATQDRAGGYTF
TGTGCCACTCAGGACAGGGCTGGTGGCTACACCTTC
>TRBV7-2|few|TRBJ2-5|TRBD1
CASSLWAGGETQYF
TGTGCCAGCAGCTTGTGGGCAGGGGGAGAGACCCAGTACTTC
>TRBV20-1|.|TRBJ1-1|TRBD1
CSARPGQEAFF
TGCAGTGCTAGACCGGGACAGGAAGCTTTCTTT
>TRBV30|.|TRBJ1-4|.
CAWSVGGGGEKLFF
TGTGCCTGGAGTGTGGGGGGAGGAGGTGAAAAACTGTTTTTT
>TRBV29-1|few|TRBJ2-3|.
CSIGLTGGGRDTQYF
TGCAGCATAGGTCTCACAGGAGGGGGGCGAGATACGCAGTATTTT
>TRBV30|few|TRBJ2-5|.
CAWSLQGKETQYF
TGTGCCTGGAGTCTGCAGGGGAAAGAGACCCAGTACTTC
>TRBV7-8|.|TRBJ2-1|TRBD2
CASSVAGASYNEQFF
TGTGCCAGCAGCGTAGCGGGGGCCTCCTACAATGAGCAGTTCTTC
>TRBV9|.|TRBJ1-2|TRBD1
CASTIGGENYGYTF
TGTGCCAGCACCATAGGGGGCGAGAACTATGGCTACACCTTC
>TRBV7-8|.|TRBJ2-1|TRBD1
CASSSPSGQSYNEQFF
TGTGCCAGCAGTTCACCCTCGGGACAGTCCTACAATGAGCAGTTCTTC
>TRBV7-2|few|TRBJ2-7|.
CASTKAYEQYF
TGTGCCAGCACCAAGGCCTACGAGCAGTACTTC
>TRBV11-2|few|TRBJ1-1|TRBD1
CASSGQENTEAFF
TGTGCCAGCAGCGGACAGGAGAACACTGAAGCTTTCTTT
>TRBV30|.|TRBJ1-4|.
CAWTLRGNEKLFF
TGTGCCTGGACCTTACGGGGTAATGAAAAACTGTTTTTT
>TRBV7-9|.|TRBJ2-7|.
CASSQGRGGSYEQYF
TGTGCCAGCAGCCAGGGTAGAGGGGGCTCCTACGAGCAGTACTTC
>TRBV30|few|TRBJ1-2|TRBD1
CAWSSQGGQGYYGYTF
TGTGCCTGGAGTTCACAAGGGGGACAGGGGTACTATGGCTACACCTTC
>TRBV7-2|.|TRBJ1-1|TRBD1
CASSLVGTGGTEAFF
TGTGCCAGCAGCTTAGTGGGGACAGGGGGAACTGAAGCTTTCTTT
>TRBV7-9|few|TRBJ2-7|TRBD2
CASSLVSSSGDYYEQYF
TGTGCCAGCAGCTTAGTCTCCTCTAGCGGTGACTACTACGAGCAGTACTTC
>TRBV5-1|few|TRBJ2-5|TRBD2
CASSLAGTSTGGETQYF
TGCGCCAGCAGCTTGGCAGGGACTAGCACCGGAGGCGAGACCCAGTACTTC